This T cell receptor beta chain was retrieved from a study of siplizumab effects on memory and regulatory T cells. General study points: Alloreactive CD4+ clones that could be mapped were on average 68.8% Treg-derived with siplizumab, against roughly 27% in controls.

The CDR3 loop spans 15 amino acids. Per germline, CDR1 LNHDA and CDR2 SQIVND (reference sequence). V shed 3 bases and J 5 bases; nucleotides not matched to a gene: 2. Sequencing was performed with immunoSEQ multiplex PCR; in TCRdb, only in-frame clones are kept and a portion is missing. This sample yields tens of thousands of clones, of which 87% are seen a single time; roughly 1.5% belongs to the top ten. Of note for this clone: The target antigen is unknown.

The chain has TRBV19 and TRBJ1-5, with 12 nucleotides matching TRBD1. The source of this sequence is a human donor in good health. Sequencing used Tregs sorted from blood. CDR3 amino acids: CASSMGQGAYQPQHF. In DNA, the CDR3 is TGTGCCAGTAGTATGGGACAGGGGGCTTATCAGCCCCAGCATTTT. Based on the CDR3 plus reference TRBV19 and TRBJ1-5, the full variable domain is DGGITQSPKYLFRKEGQNVTLSCEQNLNHDAMYWYRQDPGQGLRLIYYSQIVNDFQKGDIAEGYSVSREKKESFPLTVTSAQKNPTAFYLCASSMGQGAYQPQHFGDGTRLSIL.